A selection of T cell receptor beta chains follows, all from one sample in a study of OX40 agonist ivuxolimab in advanced cancers. Profiling relied on immunoSEQ multiplex PCR, and the TCRdb table lists in-frame clones only, not all of them. The data show roughly 76,000 clones, 85% to 90% seen once. This specimen was CD4+ or CD8+ T cells sorted from blood, taken in a trial of the OX40 agonist ivuxolimab. Source of these receptors: an adult with an advanced solid tumor such as melanoma, head and neck, liver or kidney cancer. Each CDR3 is given with its conserved first and last residue. D genes are given only for firm matches. Size tells how often a clone was seen (once, few, many) or the class of an expanded clone, and some rows leave it out.

TRBJ1-6 . . TRBV19 CASSPLEGAHSPLHF TGTGCCAGTAGTCCCTTGGAGGGAGCCCATTCACCCCTCCACTTT
TRBJ1-6 few TRBD1 TRBV25-1 CASSLTGGDSPLHF TGTGCCAGCAGCTTAACAGGGGGCGATTCACCCCTCCACTTT
TRBJ1-5 few . TRBV7-2 CASSLGGNSNQPQHF TGTGCCAGCAGCTTAGGGGGGAATAGCAATCAGCCCCAGCATTTT
TRBJ2-1 . . TRBV19 CASSPEAPYEQFF TGTGCCAGTAGTCCTGAGGCCCCCTACGAGCAGTTCTTC
TRBJ2-6 . TRBD1 TRBV7-9 CASSTGEGSGANVLTF TGTGCCAGCAGCACAGGGGAAGGGTCTGGGGCCAACGTCCTGACTTTC
TRBJ2-3 . . TRBV11-2 CASSFSAGSTDTQYF TGTGCCAGCAGCTTCAGCGCGGGTAGCACAGATACGCAGTATTTT
TRBJ2-7 . TRBD1 TRBV9 CASSVGGGHSYEQYF TGTGCCAGCAGCGTAGGAGGGGGCCACTCCTACGAGCAGTACTTC
TRBJ2-4 once TRBD1 TRBV9 CASSAQGLGNIQYF TGTGCCAGCAGCGCACAGGGGTTAGGAAACATTCAGTACTTC
TRBJ2-1 . . TRBV4-3 CASSQDTSLEQFF TGCGCCAGCAGCCAAGATACTAGTTTGGAGCAGTTCTTC
TRBJ1-5 many TRBD1 TRBV10-3 CAVGTDSNQPQHF TGTGCCGTCGGGACAGATAGCAATCAGCCCCAGCATTTT
TRBJ1-6 . . TRBV30 CPPLNSPLHF TGTCCCCCTCTGAATTCACCCCTCCACTTT
TRBJ1-4 few TRBD1 TRBV5-1 CASSSAVTGTASEKLFF TGCGCCAGCAGCTCGGCGGTTACCGGGACAGCGTCTGAAAAACTGTTTTTT
TRBJ1-1 . . TRBV19 CASSALFEAFF TGTGCCAGTAGTGCCTTATTTGAAGCTTTCTTT
TRBJ2-5 . . TRBV7-2 CASSWNKETQYF TGTGCCAGCAGCTGGAACAAAGAGACCCAGTACTTC
TRBJ2-5 . TRBD2 TRBV6-5 CASSYSGGIQETQYF TGTGCCAGCAGTTATTCGGGGGGGATACAAGAGACCCAGTACTTC
TRBJ1-5 . . TRBV5-4 CASSFREPRVRQPQHF TGTGCCAGCAGCTTTAGGGAACCCCGAGTCCGACAGCCCCAGCATTTT
TRBJ1-1 . . TRBV5-4 CASSSKTGLNTEAFF TGTGCCAGCAGCAGCAAGACAGGCTTGAACACTGAAGCTTTCTTT
TRBJ1-1 . TRBD1 TRBV29-1 CSVDVSGGINTEAFF TGCAGCGTTGACGTCTCAGGGGGGATTAACACTGAAGCTTTCTTT
TRBJ1-1 . . TRBV18 CASSPQGNTEAFF TGTGCCAGCTCACCACAGGGGAACACTGAAGCTTTCTTT
TRBJ2-5 . . TRBV10-3 CAISEHPTGTQYF TGTGCCATCAGTGAGCACCCCACGGGGACCCAGTACTTC
TRBJ1-2 few TRBD1 TRBV5-1 CASSLGQGLYGYTF TGCGCCAGCAGCCTCGGACAGGGGCTCTATGGCTACACCTTC
TRBJ1-1 . TRBD1 TRBV5-1 CASSLNRGEAFF TGCGCCAGCAGCTTGAACAGGGGCGAAGCTTTCTTT
TRBJ2-2 . TRBD1 TRBV19 CASILGTGSTGELFF TGTGCCAGTATTCTAGGGACAGGGAGCACCGGGGAGCTGTTTTTT
TRBJ1-3 . TRBD1 TRBV19 CASRGQGEGNTIYF TGTGCCAGTAGAGGACAGGGGGAAGGAAACACCATATATTTT